In this sample, the clone carrying this T cell receptor (beta chain) turned up a few times. Its antigen is currently unknown. The source of the sample is a study of regulatory T cells in long-lasting Graves disease. The wider study: A definition of persistent Graves' disease required over 5 years of antithyroid drugs plus positive TSH receptor antibodies. Regarding the study as a whole: TRBV28, TRBJ1-2 and TRBJ2-5 emerged as the favored segments in persistent disease.

As to time point: persistent/refractory GD, antithyroid drugs over 5 years with positive TRAb. There was RNA extracted from PBMCs, and the TCR library was made from it. Trimming left V 4 bases short and J 2 bases short, with 11 bases between. The CDR3 length is 13 residues. CDR1 is DFQATT, CDR2 SNEGSKA, per germline (reference sequence). Arm-PCR with iRepertoire HTBI primers amplified the CDR3 regions for these TCR beta libraries. TCRdb itself ran the multiplex PCR reads through MiXCR, one entry per CDR3 protein. Of 350,000 to 500,000 distinct CDR3 sequences detected, over 20% appear once; the ten largest clones hold 14%.

Specimen: peripheral blood mononuclear cells (PBMCs), collected when the disease was refractory, from a patient treated with antithyroid drugs. The chain is built from TRBV20-1 and TRBJ1-2, with a tentative D call TRBD1 (5 bases). The TCR sequence derives from a female donor with Graves disease. This CDR3 is CSANSGRNYGYTF. CDR3 bases: TGCAGTGCTAACTCAGGGAGGAACTATGGCTACACCTTC.